The clone carrying this TCR beta chain was counted at least ten times. The sample comes from a study of T cells in Graves' hyperthyroidism and ophthalmopathy. Trimming shortened V by 0 bases and J by 1 base, and 12 bases separated the two germline ends. Germline values: CDR1 DFQATT, CDR2 SNEGSKA (reference sequence). The CDR3 loop spans 15 amino acids. PBMCs were collected from a roughly 10 ml volume of fresh peripheral blood. TCR beta CDR3 regions were amplified from RNA. Carried out on the TCR CDR3, a first-round RT-PCR used the HTBI primer set. TCRdb called the multiplex PCR reads again in MiXCR, with one record for every CDR3 protein. The table has roughly 400,000 distinct CDR3 sequences, more than 13% seen once.

Sequencing was carried out using blood. The TCR originated in a man aged 45-60 years with Graves' ophthalmopathy. The chain is built from TRBV20-1 and TRBJ1-1; a possible D gene is TRBD1 (6 bases). CDR3 region: CSARDRPGANTEAFF. CDR3 bases: TGCAGTGCTAGAGATCGACCAGGGGCGAACACTGAAGCTTTCTTT.